The present TCR beta chain was sequenced within a study of cytomegalovirus exposure and HLA in healthy donors. Study-wide points: Confirmation was obtained in vitro that three CMV-associated chains are specific for CMV antigens. Among the most significant clusters, several appeared linked to common viral pathogens in a later analysis. Cytomegalovirus-associated TCR beta chains were listed, numbering 150 to 200. Analyses of presence/absence relied on an assumption of roughly uniform sequencing depth across donors.

PCR employed 60 Vbeta and 13 Jbeta primers. TCRdb's copy holds only in-frame clones and misses some; the assay was immunoSEQ multiplex PCR. The table includes over 200,000 clones, 75% to 80% detected once. There are 16 residues in the CDR3. Unmatched junction bases numbered 14, after V lost 4 bases and J lost 6 bases. Germline CDR1 reads MGHRA; CDR2 reads YSYEKL. With regard to this clone: Antigen specificity is unknown.

The sequence was collected from a male donor in good health and CMV-seronegative. The J gene is TRBJ1-2, the V gene TRBV4-1; 7 bases line up with TRBD1. The sample taken for sequencing was PBMCs. CDR3 nucleotide sequence: TGCGCCAGCAGCCTTTCCGGGACAGAGGTCGGGCATGGCTACACCTTC. Translating it yields CASSLSGTEVGHGYTF.